This T cell receptor beta chain was identified in a study of vaccination and CD4 T cells after COVID-19. Once obtained from cultured CD4+ T cells, the DNA was sequenced using the Oncomine TCR Beta short-read assay. TCRdb independently ran MiXCR on the PCR reads; one entry per CDR3 protein. This table has more than 7,000 distinct CDR3 sequences, 64% appearing once. General study findings and limits: A comparatively limited set of convalescent patients was examined, with no early post-infection timepoints.

About this clonotype: No antigen is known for it.

This CDR3 is 14 amino acids long. The germline V gene has CDR1 MNHEY and CDR2 SMNVEV (reference sequence). Trimming took 7 bases from V and 4 from J; bases not matched to a gene: 7. The treatment is: roughly ten-day PBMC culture with coronavirus spike peptide pools or control peptides (ViraFEST assay). This clonotype was sampled from a human donor who had recovered from COVID-19. The sample taken for sequencing was CD4+ T cells from blood, cultured in vitro. The chain has TRBV27 and TRBJ2-1, with 7 bases identical to TRBD1. This chain's CDR3 is CASNSDRAYNEQFF. The CDR3, as DNA: TGTGCCAGCAACTCTGACAGGGCATACAATGAGCAGTTCTTC.